The 17 T cell receptor beta chains reported below all come from one sample, sequenced in a study of vaccination and CD4 T cells after COVID-19. With the Oncomine TCR Beta short-read assay, DNA from cultured CD4+ T cells was sequenced. TCRdb reanalysed the PCR reads using MiXCR and keeps one entry per CDR3 protein. The sample consists of more than 15,000 distinct CDR3 sequences, about 40% of them appearing once. Their recognized antigens are unknown. Stated treatment: approximately nine-day PBMC culture with coronavirus spike peptide pools or control peptides (ViraFEST assay). The specimen was CD4+ T cells from blood, cultured in vitro. Every receptor here comes from a human donor who had recovered from COVID-19.

This clonotype was observed a handful of times. This chain uses TRBV6-5 with TRBJ1-1; D is uncertain. Germline V CDR1 and CDR2: MNHEY, SVGAGI. This CDR3 comprises 12 residues. V lost 4 bases, J lost 8 bases, and 11 bases lay in between. The CDR3 DNA reads as TGTGCCAGCAGTTCCACCACCTCAGAAGCTTTCTTT. It codes for CASSSTTSEAFF.

The chain recombines TRBV20-1 with TRBJ2-2; 7 positions match TRBD2. The CDR3 consists of 18 residues. Trimming cost V 4 bases and J 0 bases; bases outside gene matches: 14. Germline V lookup: CDR1 DFQATT, CDR2 SNEGSKA (reference sequence). For the CDR3, the DNA is TGCAGTGCTATCTCCCCTAGCGGTAGCTTAGCGAACACCGGGGAGCTGTTTTTT. Amino acid sequence: CSAISPSGSLANTGELFF.

There are a few counts of this clonotype. The gene calls are TRBV20-1 and TRBJ2-2; tentative D call: TRBD2 (5 bases). Deletions cut 4 bases from V and 5 bases from J, with 11 bases between. Germline CDR1 and CDR2: DFQATT and SNEGSKA (reference sequence). This CDR3 spans 13 amino acids. The CDR3 loop is CSAIGSGTGELFF. CDR3 nucleotides: TGCAGTGCTATTGGGAGTGGTACCGGGGAGCTGTTTTTT.

The chain carries TRBV7-2 and TRBJ2-2; D possibly corresponds to TRBD2 (6 bases). CDR1 SGHTA and CDR2 FQGNSA come from the germline V gene. The V end was cut by 6 bases, the J end by 4 bases, with 15 bases between. The CDR3 has 15 amino acids. The CDR3 coding sequence is TGTGCCAGCAGTTCCGGGACTTCTAGCACCGGGGAGCTGTTTTTT. Translated, it gives CASSSGTSSTGELFF.

J is TRBJ2-1 and V is TRBV5-1; 9 nucleotides agree with TRBD1. The CDR3 is 11 amino acids. J gave up 12 bases and V 4 bases, and 2 bases lay outside the gene matches. CDR1 is SGHRS, CDR2 YFSETQ, per germline. CDR3: CASSTDRGQFF. The CDR3 DNA reads as TGCGCCAGCAGCACGGACAGGGGGCAGTTCTTC.

The J gene is TRBJ1-6, the V gene TRBV6-1; TRBD1 agrees at 10 bases. Germline lookup yields CDR1 MNHNS and CDR2 SASEGT. The CDR3 extends over 15 amino acids. V shed 6 bases and J 8 bases; nucleotides not matched to a gene: 7. The CDR3, as DNA: TGTGCCAGCAGACCCACCGGGACAGGGGATTCACCCCTCCACTTT. This codes for CASRPTGTGDSPLHF.

The chain combines TRBV28 with TRBJ2-2; D gene ambiguous. Trimming took 8 bases from V and 2 from J, leaving 12 bases between them. The CDR3 is made up of 14 amino acids. Germline loops: CDR1 MDHEN, CDR2 SYDVKM. CDR3 region: CASSGGLNTGELFF. The CDR3 DNA sequence: TGTGCCAGCTCCGGTGGGCTAAACACCGGGGAGCTGTTTTTT. The full variable domain, with the rest looked up from reference TRBV28 and TRBJ2-2, is DVKVTQSSRYLVKRTGEKVFLECVQDMDHENMFWYRQDPGLGLRLIYFSYDVKMKEKGDIPEGYSVSREKKERFSLILESASTNQTSMYLCASSGGLNTGELFFGEGSRLTVL.

V usage is TRBV30 and J usage is TRBJ2-1, with TRBD2 matching over 7 bases. CDR1 is GTSNPN and CDR2 is SVGIG in the germline V gene (reference sequence). V lost 0 bases to trimming and J lost 7 bases; unmatched junction nucleotides: 6. CDR3 length: 14 residues. CDR3 sequence (DNA): TGTGCCTGGAGTGTACCGACTAGCTCAAATGAGCAGTTCTTC. Its translation: CAWSVPTSSNEQFF.

The chain couples TRBV6-1 to TRBJ2-7; D may match TRBD1 or TRBD2 (5 bases each). The CDR3 runs to 16 residues. The germline V gene has CDR1 MNHNS and CDR2 SASEGT. V was trimmed by 5 bases and J by 2 bases, leaving 19 bases between them. The CDR3 region has the DNA TGTGCCAGCAGTCCCCCGGCGGGCAGGGAGCCCTACGAGCAGTACTTC. Its protein is CASSPPAGREPYEQYF.

A few counts support this clonotype. DNA for the CDR3: TGTGCCAGCAAGGCAGGGCATAGCAATCAGCCCCAGCATTTT. Protein: CASKAGHSNQPQHF. This chain joins TRBV6-1 and TRBJ1-5; TRBD1 might be the D (5 bases). V gave up 7 bases and J gave up 0 bases, with 10 bases separating them. Germline V gives CDR1 MNHNS, CDR2 SASEGT. There are 14 residues in the CDR3.

This clonotype has only a few counts. The chain is built from TRBV30 and TRBJ2-3, with D hard to call. V lost 1 base to trimming and J lost 6 bases, with 8 bases between them. This CDR3 comprises 12 residues. The germline V gene has CDR1 GTSNPN and CDR2 SVGIG (reference sequence). The CDR3 DNA reads as TGTGCCTGGAGTGGGACCGGGGATACGCAGTATTTT. It is translated as CAWSGTGDTQYF.

The V gene is TRBV12-3 or TRBV12-4, the J gene TRBJ1-5; the D gene is possibly TRBD1 (5 bases). The CDR3 is made up of 13 amino acids. Trimming left V 7 bases short and J 4 bases short, with 11 bases between. The CDR3 loop reads CASKGRANQPQHF. For the CDR3, the DNA is TGTGCCAGCAAGGGCAGGGCTAATCAGCCCCAGCATTTT.

V usage is TRBV11-2 and J usage is TRBJ2-7; D ambiguous. The length of the CDR3 is 14 residues. Trimming shortened V by 5 bases and J by 1 base, and 12 bases separated the two germline ends. CDR1 SGHAT and CDR2 FQNNGV come from the germline V gene. CDR3: CASSPDSLSYEQYF. The CDR3 DNA reads as TGTGCCAGCAGCCCAGACTCTCTTTCCTACGAGCAGTACTTC.

This clonotype was recorded a few times. The rearrangement uses TRBV5-6 and TRBJ1-5, with D perhaps matching TRBD1 (5 bases). Germline V gives CDR1 SGHDT, CDR2 YYEEEE. V lost 6 bases, J lost 2 bases, and 12 bases lay in between. The CDR3 is 14 residues long. CDR3: CASNYGTGNQPQHF. The CDR3 nucleotides are TGTGCCAGCAACTATGGGACTGGCAATCAGCCCCAGCATTTT. Full variable domain (missing parts from reference TRBV5-6 and TRBJ1-5): DAGVTQSPTHLIKTRGQQVTLRCSPKSGHDTVSWYQQALGQGPQFIFQYYEEEERQRGNFPDRFSGHQFPNYSSELNVNALLLGDSALYLCASNYGTGNQPQHFGDGTRLSIL.

The chain links TRBV5-4 to TRBJ2-3, with 8 nucleotides matching TRBD1. Trimming at V came to 0 bases and at J to 10 bases, leaving 4 bases not matched to a gene. CDR3 length: 13 amino acids. In germline, CDR1 is SGHNT, CDR2 YYREEE (reference sequence). CDR3 coding DNA: TGTGCCAGCAGCTTGGAAGGACAGGGCGCGCAGTATTTT. It translates to CASSLEGQGAQYF. The full variable domain, with the rest looked up from reference TRBV5-4 and TRBJ2-3, is ETGVTQSPTHLIKTRGQQVTLRCSSQSGHNTVSWYQQALGQGPQFIFQYYREEENGRGNFPPRFSGLQFPNYSSELNVNALELDDSALYLCASSLEGQGAQYFGPGTRLTVL.

This clonotype was found a few times. The DNA for the CDR3 is TGTGCCAGCAGTGAACTTGTCGGAGGGGCCTATGGCTACACCTTC. It yields the protein CASSELVGGAYGYTF. The rearrangement links TRBV6-1 to TRBJ1-2; tentative D call: TRBD1 (5 bases). Germline V gene lookup returns CDR1 MNHNS and CDR2 SASEGT. V was cut by 2 bases and J by 4 bases, with 14 bases left in between. The CDR3 is 15 residues long.

J is TRBJ2-7 and V is TRBV10-3; D unclear. The V end lost 10 bases, the J end lost 0 bases, and 10 bases lay between the germline ends. The CDR3 spans 12 residues. Germline V lookup: CDR1 ENHRY, CDR2 SYGVKD. CDR3: CATAQYSYEQYF. For the CDR3, the DNA is TGTGCCACCGCGCAGTACTCCTACGAGCAGTACTTC.